These T cell receptor beta chains were read from a single sample in a study of T cells in Graves' hyperthyroidism and ophthalmopathy. One entry per CDR3 protein results from TCRdb running MiXCR on the multiplex PCR reads. There are around 540,000 distinct CDR3 sequences in the sample; about 16% occur only once, and 25% to 35% lies in the top ten. Sequencing input: blood. All receptors derive from a woman aged 25 to 39 with Graves' ophthalmopathy. Both conserved end residues are part of each CDR3. The D gene is left open where the match is weak. Some rows have no size entry. The others give once, few or many, or a class for an expanded clone.

D,size,V,J,DNA,CDR3
-,-,TRBV10-3,TRBJ1-5,TGTGCCATCAGTGTAGGGTCGGGCAATCAGCCCCAGCATTTT,CAISVGSGNQPQHF
-,-,TRBV2,TRBJ1-6,TGTGCCAGCAGTGAAAATACTTCACCCCTCCACTTT,CASSENTSPLHF
-,-,TRBV7-3,TRBJ2-1,TGTGCCAGCAGCTTAGCGATAGGGGGACCCTACAATGAGCAGTTCTTC,CASSLAIGGPYNEQFF
-,many,TRBV11-1,TRBJ2-7,TGTGCCAGCAGTCTTAGTCGGGGAGGATACTCCTACGAGCAGTACTTC,CASSLSRGGYSYEQYF
TRBD1,few,TRBV6-2/TRBV6-3,TRBJ1-1,TGTGCCAGTGCCCGGACAGGGCGGGCTTTCTTT,CASARTGRAFF
TRBD2,few,TRBV30,TRBJ2-1,TGTGCCTGGAGTCCCCTAGCGGGAGGGAAGGGGAATGAGCAGTTCTTC,CAWSPLAGGKGNEQFF
TRBD1,many,TRBV20-1,TRBJ2-1,TGCAGTGCTAGTTTACCGACAGGGATCAATGAGCAGTTCTTC,CSASLPTGINEQFF
TRBD1,few,TRBV7-2,TRBJ1-6,TGTGCCAGCAGCTCCCGGACAGGGGGCAGTAATTCACCCCTCCACTTT,CASSSRTGGSNSPLHF
-,few,TRBV5-1,TRBJ1-1,TGCGCCAGCAGCTTGGCCGTCGGTTCTGAAGCTTTCTTT,CASSLAVGSEAFF
-,many,TRBV29-1,TRBJ2-7,TGCAGCGTTGAAGATCTTAGGACCCAGGGCCACGAGCAGTACTTC,CSVEDLRTQGHEQYF
TRBD1,many,TRBV5-1,TRBJ1-1,TGCGCCAGCAGCTTGGGTACAGGGGTGATGAACACTGAAGCTTTCTTT,CASSLGTGVMNTEAFF
-,many,TRBV7-9,TRBJ2-7,TGTGCCAGCAGCCCGGTGAGAGTAGCCTGGGAGCAGTACTTC,CASSPVRVAWEQYF
-,few,TRBV4-3,TRBJ2-5,TGCGCCAGCAGCCATGATCGGTTGAAGGACCCTAAGTACTTC,CASSHDRLKDPKYF
TRBD1,many,TRBV28,TRBJ2-3,TGTGCCAGCAGTTCCGTCCGAAGACAGGGGGCAGATACGCAGTATTTT,CASSSVRRQGADTQYF
TRBD2,few,TRBV5-1,TRBJ2-1,TGCGCCAGCAGCTTGGTTGGACTAGGGGCCAATGAGCAGTTCTTC,CASSLVGLGANEQFF
-,-,TRBV6-4,TRBJ1-2,TGTGCCCTCCCAGGGCAGTTCTATGGCTACACCTTC,CALPGQFYGYTF
-,-,TRBV10-3,TRBJ2-3,TGTGCCATCAGTGAGGCAGGGAAGTCTGCAGATACGCAGTATTTT,CAISEAGKSADTQYF
-,many,TRBV6-2/TRBV6-3,TRBJ1-1,TGTGCCAGCAGTTCCGGCTCCCTTGAAGCTTTCTTT,CASSSGSLEAFF
-,many,TRBV24-1,TRBJ2-1,TGTGCCACCAGTGATGGAACCCCGACTGGCTATTCGGTAGGTGAGCAGTTCTTC,CATSDGTPTGYSVGEQFF
-,-,TRBV6-2/TRBV6-3,TRBJ2-1,TGTGCCAGCAGACCTCTCCGCGCGGGTGAGCAGTTCTTC,CASRPLRAGEQFF
-,few,TRBV6-5,TRBJ1-3,TGTGCCAGCAGTTACGGGTGGCCCTCTGGAAACACCATATATTTT,CASSYGWPSGNTIYF
TRBD1,few,TRBV30,TRBJ1-6,TGTGCCTGGGGAGAAGGGGGCGGATATAATTCACCCCTCCACTTT,CAWGEGGGYNSPLHF
-,-,TRBV30,TRBJ2-7,TGTGCCTGGGGACGTGGGTACGAGCAGTACTTC,CAWGRGYEQYF
TRBD1,-,TRBV6-2/TRBV6-3,TRBJ1-5,TGTGCCAGCAGTTACGGACAGGATCGGCCCCAGCATTTT,CASSYGQDRPQHF
TRBD1,many,TRBV27,TRBJ1-1,TGTGCCAGCAGTCACCGGACAGGATTGAACACTGAAGCTTTCTTT,CASSHRTGLNTEAFF
TRBD1,-,TRBV6-2/TRBV6-3,TRBJ1-2,TGTGCCAGCAGTGCTCCTCCGGGCAGGGGGGATCACACCTTC,CASSAPPGRGDHTF
TRBD1,few,TRBV5-1,TRBJ2-2,TGCGCCAGCAGACCATGGACAGGTGCGAACACCGGGGAGCTGTTTTTT,CASRPWTGANTGELFF
-,few,TRBV4-2,TRBJ2-1,TGTGCCAGCAGCCAGGTACTGTACAATGAGCAGTTCTTC,CASSQVLYNEQFF
-,-,TRBV27,TRBJ2-1,TGTGCCAGCAGTTCAAAACTAGCACCGAACTACAATGAGCAGTTCTTC,CASSSKLAPNYNEQFF